This TCR beta chain is from a study of blood T cell repertoires in COVID-19. Germline lookup yields CDR1 MDHEN and CDR2 SYDVKM. CDR3 size: 14 residues. V lost 5 bases and J 8 bases, leaving 18 bases between the germline ends. Repertoires were generated with immunoSEQ multiplex PCR, while TCRdb's copy carries only in-frame clones and drops some. The repertoire consists of around 130,000 clones, with about 84% occurring once and the leading ten covering about 12%. Sequencing was done on a sample of peripheral blood. The chain employs TRBV28 and TRBJ1-2, with a tentative D call TRBD1 (6 bases). The origin of this receptor is a woman aged 55-70 years with acute or convalescent COVID-19. CDR3 residues: CASSPATTGIGYTF. The CDR3 bases are TGTGCCAGCAGTCCGGCGACTACAGGGATCGGCTACACCTTC.